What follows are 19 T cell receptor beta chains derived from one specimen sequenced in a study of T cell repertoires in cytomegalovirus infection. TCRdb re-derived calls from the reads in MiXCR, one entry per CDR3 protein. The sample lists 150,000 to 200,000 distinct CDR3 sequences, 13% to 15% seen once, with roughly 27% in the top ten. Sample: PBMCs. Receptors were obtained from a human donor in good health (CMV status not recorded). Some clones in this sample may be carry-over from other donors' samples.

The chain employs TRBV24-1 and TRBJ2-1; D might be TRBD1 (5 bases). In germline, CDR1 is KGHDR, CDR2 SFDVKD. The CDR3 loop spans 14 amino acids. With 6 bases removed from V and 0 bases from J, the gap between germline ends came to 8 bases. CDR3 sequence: CATSQTDSYNEQFF. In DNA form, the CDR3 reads TGTGCCACCAGTCAGACAGACTCCTACAATGAGCAGTTCTTC.

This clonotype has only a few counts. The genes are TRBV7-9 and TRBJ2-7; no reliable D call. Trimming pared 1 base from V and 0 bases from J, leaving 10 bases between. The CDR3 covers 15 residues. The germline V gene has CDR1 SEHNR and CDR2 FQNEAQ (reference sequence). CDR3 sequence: CASSLGHLASYEQYF. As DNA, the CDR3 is TGTGCCAGCAGCTTAGGACACCTCGCCTCCTACGAGCAGTACTTC. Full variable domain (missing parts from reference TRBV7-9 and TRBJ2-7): DTGVSQNPRHKITKRGQNVTFRCDPISEHNRLYWYRQTLGQGPEFLTYFQNEAQLEKSRLLSDRFSAERPKGSFSTLEIQRTEQGDSAMYLCASSLGHLASYEQYFGPGTRLTVT.

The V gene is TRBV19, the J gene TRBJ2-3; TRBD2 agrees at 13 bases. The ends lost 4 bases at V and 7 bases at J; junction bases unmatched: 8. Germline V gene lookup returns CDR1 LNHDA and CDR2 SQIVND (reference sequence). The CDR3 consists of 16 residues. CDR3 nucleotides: TGTGCCAGTAGTACGCCCCCGGGACTAGCGGGAAATACGCAGTATTTT. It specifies CASSTPPGLAGNTQYF.

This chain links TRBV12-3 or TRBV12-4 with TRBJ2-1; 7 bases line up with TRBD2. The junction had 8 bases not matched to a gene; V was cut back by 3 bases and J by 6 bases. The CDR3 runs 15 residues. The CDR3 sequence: CASSFTSVVGNEQFF. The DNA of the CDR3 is TGTGCCAGCAGTTTCACTAGCGTGGTAGGCAATGAGCAGTTCTTC.

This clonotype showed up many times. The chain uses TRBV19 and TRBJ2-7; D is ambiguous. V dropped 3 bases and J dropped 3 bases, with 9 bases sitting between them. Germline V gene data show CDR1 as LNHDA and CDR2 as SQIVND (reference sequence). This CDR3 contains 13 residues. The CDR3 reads CASSITANYEQYF. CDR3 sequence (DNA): TGTGCCAGTAGTATTACAGCTAACTACGAGCAGTACTTC.

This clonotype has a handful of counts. The DNA for the CDR3 is TGTGCCAGCAGCCCATCTAGCGGGAGTGCGATTGAGACCCAGTACTTC. Translation gives CASSPSSGSAIETQYF. This chain links TRBV28 with TRBJ2-5; the match to TRBD2 covers 10 bases. V lost 6 bases, J lost 5 bases, and 12 bases stayed unmatched. Looked up from germline, CDR1 is MDHEN and CDR2 is SYDVKM. This CDR3 has 16 residues.

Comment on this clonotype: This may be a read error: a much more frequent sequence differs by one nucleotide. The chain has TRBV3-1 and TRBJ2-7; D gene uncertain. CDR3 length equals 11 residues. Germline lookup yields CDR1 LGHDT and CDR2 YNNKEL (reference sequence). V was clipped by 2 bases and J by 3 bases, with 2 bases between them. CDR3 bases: TGTGCCAGCAGCCAATACTACGAGCAGTACTTC. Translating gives CASSQYYEQYF.

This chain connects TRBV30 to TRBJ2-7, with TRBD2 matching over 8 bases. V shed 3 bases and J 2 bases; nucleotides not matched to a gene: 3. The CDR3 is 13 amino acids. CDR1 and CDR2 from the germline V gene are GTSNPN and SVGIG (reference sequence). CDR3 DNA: TGTGCCTGGAGAGGCGGGGGGACCTACGAGCAGTACTTC. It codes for CAWRGGGTYEQYF. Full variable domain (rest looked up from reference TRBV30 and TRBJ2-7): SQTIHQWPATLVQPVGSPLSLECTVEGTSNPNLYWYRQAAGRGLQLLFYSVGIGQISSEVPQNLSASRPQDRQFILSSKKLLLSDSGFYLCAWRGGGTYEQYFGPGTRLTVT.

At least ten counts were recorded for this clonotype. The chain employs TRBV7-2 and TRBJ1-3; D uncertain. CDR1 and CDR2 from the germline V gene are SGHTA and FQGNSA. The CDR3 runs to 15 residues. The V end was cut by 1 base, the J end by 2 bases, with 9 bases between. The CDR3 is CASSLVASTGNTIYF. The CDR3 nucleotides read TGTGCCAGCAGCTTAGTGGCAAGCACTGGAAACACCATATATTTT.

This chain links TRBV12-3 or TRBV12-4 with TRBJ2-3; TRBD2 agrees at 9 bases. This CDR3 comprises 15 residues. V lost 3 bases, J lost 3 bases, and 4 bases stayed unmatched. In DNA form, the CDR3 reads TGTGCCAGCAGTTTGTTTAGCGGGAGTACAGATACGCAGTATTTT. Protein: CASSLFSGSTDTQYF.

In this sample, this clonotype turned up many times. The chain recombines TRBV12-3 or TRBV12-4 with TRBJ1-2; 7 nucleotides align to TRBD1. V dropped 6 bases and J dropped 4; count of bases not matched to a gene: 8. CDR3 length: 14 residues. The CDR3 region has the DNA TGTGCCAGCAGCGACCCCGGGACAGTCTATGGCTACACCTTC. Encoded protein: CASSDPGTVYGYTF.

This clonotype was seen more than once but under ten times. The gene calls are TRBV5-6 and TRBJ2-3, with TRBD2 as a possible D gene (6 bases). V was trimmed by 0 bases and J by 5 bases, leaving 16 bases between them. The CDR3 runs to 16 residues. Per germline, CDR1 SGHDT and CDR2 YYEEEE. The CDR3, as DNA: TGTGCCAGCAGCTTGGTTGGGGGGACGAAGGAAGATACGCAGTATTTT. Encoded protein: CASSLVGGTKEDTQYF.

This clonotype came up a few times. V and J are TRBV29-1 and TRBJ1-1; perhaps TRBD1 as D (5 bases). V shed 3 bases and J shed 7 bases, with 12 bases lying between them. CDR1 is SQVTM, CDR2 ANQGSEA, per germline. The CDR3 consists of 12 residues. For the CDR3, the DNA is TGCAGCGTTGAGGCAGGGCCTTATGAAGCTTTCTTT. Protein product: CSVEAGPYEAFF.

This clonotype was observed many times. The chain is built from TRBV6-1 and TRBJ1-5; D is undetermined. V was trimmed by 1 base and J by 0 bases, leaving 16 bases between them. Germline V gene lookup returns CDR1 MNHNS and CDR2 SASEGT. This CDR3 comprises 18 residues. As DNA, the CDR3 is TGTGCCAGCAGTGAAGTACCGCGTTCAATTTATAGCAATCAGCCCCAGCATTTT. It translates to CASSEVPRSIYSNQPQHF.

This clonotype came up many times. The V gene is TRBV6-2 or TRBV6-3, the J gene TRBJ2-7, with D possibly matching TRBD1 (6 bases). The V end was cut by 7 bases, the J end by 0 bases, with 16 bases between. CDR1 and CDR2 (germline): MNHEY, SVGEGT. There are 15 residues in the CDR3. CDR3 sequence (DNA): TGTGCCAGCAAGATGACAGGACTGCTCTCCTACGAGCAGTACTTC. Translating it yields CASKMTGLLSYEQYF.

The CDR3 sequence: CASSQTSRTGELFF. CDR3 nucleotide sequence: TGCGCCAGCAGCCAGACTAGCAGGACCGGGGAGCTGTTTTTT. The chain joins TRBV4-1 to TRBJ2-2; 7 nucleotides line up with TRBD2. This CDR3 is built from 14 residues. V dropped 3 bases and J dropped 5; count of bases not matched to a gene: 3. Germline assignment: CDR1 MGHRA and CDR2 YSYEKL.

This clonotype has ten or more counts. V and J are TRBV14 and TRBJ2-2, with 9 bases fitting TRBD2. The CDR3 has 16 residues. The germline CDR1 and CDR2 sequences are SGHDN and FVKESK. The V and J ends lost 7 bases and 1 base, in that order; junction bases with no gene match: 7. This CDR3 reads CASTPGTSRNTGELFF. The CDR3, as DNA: TGTGCCAGCACCCCAGGGACTAGCCGGAACACCGGGGAGCTGTTTTTT.

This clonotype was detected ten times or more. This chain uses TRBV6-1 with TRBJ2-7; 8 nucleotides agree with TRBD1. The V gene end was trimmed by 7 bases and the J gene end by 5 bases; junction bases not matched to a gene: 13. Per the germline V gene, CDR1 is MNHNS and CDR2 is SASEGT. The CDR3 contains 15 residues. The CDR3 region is CASTPVQGASNEQYF. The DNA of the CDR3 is TGTGCCAGCACCCCCGTCCAGGGGGCTTCCAACGAGCAGTACTTC.

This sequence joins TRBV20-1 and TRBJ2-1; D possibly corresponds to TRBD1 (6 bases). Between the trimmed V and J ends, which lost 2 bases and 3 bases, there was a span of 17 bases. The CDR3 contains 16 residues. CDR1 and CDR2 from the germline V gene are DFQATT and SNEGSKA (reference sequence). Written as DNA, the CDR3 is TGCAGTGCTAGATTGAGGACAGCTAGCTACTACAATGAGCAGTTCTTC. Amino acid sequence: CSARLRTASYYNEQFF.